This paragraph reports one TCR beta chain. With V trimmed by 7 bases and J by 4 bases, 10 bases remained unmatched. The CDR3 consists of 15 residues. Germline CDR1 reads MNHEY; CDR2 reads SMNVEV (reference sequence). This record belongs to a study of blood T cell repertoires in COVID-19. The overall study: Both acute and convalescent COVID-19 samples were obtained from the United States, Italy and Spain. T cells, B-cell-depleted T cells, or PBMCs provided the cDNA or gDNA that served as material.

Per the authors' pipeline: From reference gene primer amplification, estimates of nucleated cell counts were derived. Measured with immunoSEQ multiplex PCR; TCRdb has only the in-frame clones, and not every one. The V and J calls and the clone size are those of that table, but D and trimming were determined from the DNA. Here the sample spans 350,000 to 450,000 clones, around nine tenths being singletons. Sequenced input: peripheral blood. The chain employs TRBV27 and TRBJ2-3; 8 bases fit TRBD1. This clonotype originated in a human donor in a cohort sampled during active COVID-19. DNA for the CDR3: TGTGCCAGCACCCCAGGGGGCGGGATCGCAGATACGCAGTATTTT. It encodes CASTPGGGIADTQYF.